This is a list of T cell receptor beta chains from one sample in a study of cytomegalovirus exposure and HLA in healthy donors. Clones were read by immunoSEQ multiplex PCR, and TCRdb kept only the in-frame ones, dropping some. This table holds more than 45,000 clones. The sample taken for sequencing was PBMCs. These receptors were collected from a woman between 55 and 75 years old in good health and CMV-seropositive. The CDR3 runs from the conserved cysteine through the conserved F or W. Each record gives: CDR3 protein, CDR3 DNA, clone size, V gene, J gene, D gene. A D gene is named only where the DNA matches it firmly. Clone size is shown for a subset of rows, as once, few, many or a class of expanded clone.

CDR3aa: CASSLSGVLSYEQYF
CDR3nt: TGCGCCAGCAGCTTGAGCGGGGTACTCTCCTACGAGCAGTACTTC
abundance: -
v_gene: TRBV5-1
j_gene: TRBJ2-7
d_gene: TRBD2

CDR3aa: CASTPAGTTPGYTF
CDR3nt: TGTGCCAGCACCCCCGCCGGGACAACCCCTGGCTACACCTTC
abundance: -
v_gene: TRBV6-5
j_gene: TRBJ1-2
d_gene: -

CDR3aa: CASSDGDWAEAFF
CDR3nt: TGCGCCAGCAGTGATGGAGATTGGGCTGAAGCTTTCTTT
abundance: -
v_gene: TRBV10-1
j_gene: TRBJ1-1
d_gene: -

CDR3aa: CASTKSGTGREAFF
CDR3nt: TGTGCCAGCACCAAGTCCGGGACAGGTAGAGAAGCTTTCTTT
abundance: -
v_gene: TRBV2
j_gene: TRBJ1-1
d_gene: TRBD1

CDR3aa: CASSVGTQETQYF
CDR3nt: TGTGCCAGTAGTGTAGGGACACAGGAGACCCAGTACTTC
abundance: -
v_gene: TRBV19
j_gene: TRBJ2-5
d_gene: -

CDR3aa: CASSESQVYGYTF
CDR3nt: TGCGCCAGCAGTGAGTCTCAGGTCTATGGCTACACCTTC
abundance: -
v_gene: TRBV10-1
j_gene: TRBJ1-2
d_gene: -

CDR3aa: CASSAGGTLPSGYTF
CDR3nt: TGTGCCAGCAGTGCCGGAGGGACCTTACCCTCTGGCTACACCTTC
abundance: -
v_gene: TRBV6-1
j_gene: TRBJ1-2
d_gene: -

CDR3aa: CASSGQGEAFF
CDR3nt: TGTGCCAGCAGCGGACAGGGTGAAGCTTTCTTT
abundance: -
v_gene: TRBV2
j_gene: TRBJ1-1
d_gene: TRBD1

CDR3aa: CASSPGTSGAGELFF
CDR3nt: TGCGCCAGCAGCCCCGGGACTAGCGGGGCCGGGGAGCTGTTTTTT
abundance: -
v_gene: TRBV5-1
j_gene: TRBJ2-2
d_gene: TRBD2

CDR3aa: CASSLGGGSSYEQYF
CDR3nt: TGTGCCAGCAGCTTAGGTGGCGGCAGCTCCTACGAGCAGTACTTC
abundance: -
v_gene: TRBV11-2
j_gene: TRBJ2-7
d_gene: -

CDR3aa: CASRDRGQGYGYTF
CDR3nt: TGTGCCAGCCGGGACAGGGGGCAAGGCTATGGCTACACCTTC
abundance: -
v_gene: TRBV6-1
j_gene: TRBJ1-2
d_gene: TRBD1

CDR3aa: CASRPQGNQPQHF
CDR3nt: TGTGCCAGCAGGCCCCAGGGGAATCAGCCCCAGCATTTT
abundance: -
v_gene: TRBV6-5
j_gene: TRBJ1-5
d_gene: -

CDR3aa: CASSSSGVGETQYF
CDR3nt: TGTGCTAGCAGCTCGAGCGGGGTCGGGGAGACCCAGTACTTC
abundance: -
v_gene: TRBV7-7
j_gene: TRBJ2-5
d_gene: TRBD2

CDR3aa: CASSLDVLRGYGYTF
CDR3nt: TGTGCCAGCAGCTTAGACGTACTACGGGGCTATGGCTACACCTTC
abundance: -
v_gene: TRBV11-2
j_gene: TRBJ1-2
d_gene: -

CDR3aa: CAGGGQGSQEKLFF
CDR3nt: TGTGCCGGCGGGGGGCAGGGCTCCCAGGAAAAACTGTTTTTT
abundance: -
v_gene: TRBV6-1
j_gene: TRBJ1-4
d_gene: -

CDR3aa: CASSLPGTGGGNTIYF
CDR3nt: TGTGCCAGCAGCTTACCCGGGACAGGGGGAGGAAACACCATATATTTT
abundance: -
v_gene: TRBV5-4
j_gene: TRBJ1-3
d_gene: TRBD1

CDR3aa: CASSPRLAGGDYQETQYF
CDR3nt: TGTGCCAGCAGTCCGCGACTAGCGGGGGGCGATTACCAAGAGACCCAGTACTTC
abundance: -
v_gene: TRBV27
j_gene: TRBJ2-5
d_gene: TRBD2

CDR3aa: CASQVGPHTDTQYF
CDR3nt: TGTGCCAGCCAGGTTGGCCCCCACACAGATACGCAGTATTTT
abundance: -
v_gene: TRBV19
j_gene: TRBJ2-3
d_gene: -

CDR3aa: CASSYSQTGTDTQYF
CDR3nt: TGTGCCAGCAGTTACTCGCAAACAGGCACAGATACGCAGTATTTT
abundance: -
v_gene: TRBV6-5
j_gene: TRBJ2-3
d_gene: -

CDR3aa: CASEQGAYGYTF
CDR3nt: TGTGCCAGCGAACAGGGGGCCTATGGCTACACCTTC
abundance: -
v_gene: TRBV19
j_gene: TRBJ1-2
d_gene: TRBD1

CDR3aa: CASRSLGQNEKLFF
CDR3nt: TGTGCCAGCAGATCCTTGGGACAGAATGAAAAACTGTTTTTT
abundance: -
v_gene: TRBV27
j_gene: TRBJ1-4
d_gene: TRBD1

CDR3aa: CASSYQGAGSYEQYF
CDR3nt: TGTGCCAGCAGTTATCAGGGGGCAGGGTCCTACGAGCAGTACTTC
abundance: -
v_gene: TRBV6-5
j_gene: TRBJ2-7
d_gene: TRBD1

CDR3aa: CASSDRGHYGYTF
CDR3nt: TGTGCCAGCAGTGACAGGGGCCACTATGGCTACACCTTC
abundance: -
v_gene: TRBV6-4
j_gene: TRBJ1-2
d_gene: -

CDR3aa: CSARDLTGLGETQYF
CDR3nt: TGCAGCGCCCGAGACCTCACAGGGTTAGGAGAGACCCAGTACTTC
abundance: -
v_gene: TRBV29-1
j_gene: TRBJ2-5
d_gene: -

CDR3aa: CASSQLPRRGRGTEAFF
CDR3nt: TGCGCCAGCAGCCAATTACCTCGGCGGGGGCGCGGGACTGAAGCTTTCTTT
abundance: -
v_gene: TRBV4-1
j_gene: TRBJ1-1
d_gene: -

CDR3aa: CASSYTLGGNEQYF
CDR3nt: TGTGCCAGCAGTTACACTCTGGGGGGAAACGAGCAGTACTTC
abundance: -
v_gene: TRBV6-6
j_gene: TRBJ2-7
d_gene: -

CDR3aa: CASSPGRGGQPQHF
CDR3nt: TGTGCCAGCAGCCCCGGGAGGGGAGGTCAGCCCCAGCATTTT
abundance: -
v_gene: TRBV7-6
j_gene: TRBJ1-5
d_gene: -

CDR3aa: CASSSGGGYGYTF
CDR3nt: TGTGCCAGCAGTTCGGGGGGGGGCTATGGCTACACCTTC
abundance: -
v_gene: TRBV27
j_gene: TRBJ1-2
d_gene: -

CDR3aa: CASTIAGGGNEKLFF
CDR3nt: TGTGCCAGCACTATAGCCGGGGGGGGCAATGAAAAACTGTTTTTT
abundance: -
v_gene: TRBV25-1
j_gene: TRBJ1-4
d_gene: -

CDR3aa: CASSDPGSGKTQYF
CDR3nt: TGTGCCAGCAGTGACCCCGGGAGCGGGAAGACCCAGTACTTC
abundance: -
v_gene: TRBV25-1
j_gene: TRBJ2-5
d_gene: TRBD2

CDR3aa: CASSPGAENYGYTF
CDR3nt: TGTGCCAGCAGCCCAGGGGCCGAAAACTATGGCTACACCTTC
abundance: -
v_gene: TRBV5-5
j_gene: TRBJ1-2
d_gene: -

CDR3aa: CASSLEGDNSPLHF
CDR3nt: TGCGCCAGCAGCTTGGAAGGGGATAATTCACCCCTACACTTT
abundance: -
v_gene: TRBV5-1
j_gene: TRBJ1-6
d_gene: -

CDR3aa: CATRQGWEFAEAFF
CDR3nt: TGTGCCACCCGACAGGGTTGGGAGTTCGCTGAAGCTTTCTTT
abundance: -
v_gene: TRBV25-1
j_gene: TRBJ1-1
d_gene: TRBD1

CDR3aa: CASGTGVGYGYTF
CDR3nt: TGTGCCAGCGGGACAGGGGTAGGGTATGGCTACACCTTC
abundance: -
v_gene: TRBV2
j_gene: TRBJ1-2
d_gene: TRBD1

CDR3aa: CATSRGDAGRISGPYNSPLHF
CDR3nt: TGTGCCACCAGCAGGGGGGACGCAGGGAGGATTAGCGGGCCCTATAATTCACCCCTCCACTTT
abundance: -
v_gene: TRBV15
j_gene: TRBJ1-6
d_gene: -

CDR3aa: CASLEGMNTEAFF
CDR3nt: TGTGCCAGCTTGGAGGGAATGAACACTGAAGCTTTCTTT
abundance: -
v_gene: TRBV28
j_gene: TRBJ1-1
d_gene: -

CDR3aa: CASSLADRPNYGYTF
CDR3nt: TGTGCCAGCAGCTTAGCGGACAGACCTAACTATGGCTACACCTTC
abundance: medium-sized
v_gene: TRBV11-2
j_gene: TRBJ1-2
d_gene: -

CDR3aa: CASSLLRGYNSPLHF
CDR3nt: TGTGCCAGCAGCTTACTTCGAGGGTATAATTCACCCCTCCACTTT
abundance: -
v_gene: TRBV7-2
j_gene: TRBJ1-6
d_gene: -

CDR3aa: CASSSMDRVHEQYF
CDR3nt: TGTGCCAGCAGCTCTATGGACAGGGTCCACGAGCAGTACTTC
abundance: -
v_gene: TRBV7-2
j_gene: TRBJ2-7
d_gene: TRBD1

CDR3aa: CASSPPGTSDPTDTQYF
CDR3nt: TGTGCCAGCTCACCTCCGGGGACTAGCGATCCCACAGATACGCAGTATTTT
abundance: -
v_gene: TRBV18
j_gene: TRBJ2-3
d_gene: TRBD2

CDR3aa: CASSQSLRVEPLHF
CDR3nt: TGTGCCAGCAGCCAAAGTTTGAGGGTTGAACCCCTCCACTTT
abundance: -
v_gene: TRBV6-5
j_gene: TRBJ1-6
d_gene: -

CDR3aa: CASSRPGTGDTEAFF
CDR3nt: TGTGCCAGCAGCCGTCCCGGGACAGGGGACACTGAAGCTTTCTTT
abundance: -
v_gene: TRBV5-5
j_gene: TRBJ1-1
d_gene: TRBD1

CDR3aa: CASSYQGGYTF
CDR3nt: TGTGCCAGCAGTTACCAGGGTGGCTACACCTTC
abundance: -
v_gene: TRBV6-5
j_gene: TRBJ1-2
d_gene: -

CDR3aa: CASSTRNSYEQYF
CDR3nt: TGTGCCAGCAGTACGCGAAACTCCTACGAGCAGTACTTC
abundance: -
v_gene: TRBV6-1
j_gene: TRBJ2-7
d_gene: -

CDR3aa: CASSLSESGTQYF
CDR3nt: TGCGCCAGCAGCTTAAGCGAGTCGGGGACCCAGTACTTC
abundance: -
v_gene: TRBV5-1
j_gene: TRBJ2-5
d_gene: -

CDR3aa: CATRASADTQYF
CDR3nt: TGTGCCACTCGAGCTAGCGCAGATACGCAGTATTTT
abundance: medium-sized
v_gene: TRBV2
j_gene: TRBJ2-3
d_gene: -

CDR3aa: CASRLRGAGQETQYF
CDR3nt: TGTGCCAGCAGATTAAGGGGCGCAGGGCAAGAGACCCAGTACTTC
abundance: -
v_gene: TRBV5-5
j_gene: TRBJ2-5
d_gene: -

CDR3aa: CATWTGIPQSPLHF
CDR3nt: TGTGCCACCTGGACAGGGATCCCTCAGTCACCCCTCCACTTT
abundance: -
v_gene: TRBV6-5
j_gene: TRBJ1-6
d_gene: TRBD1

CDR3aa: CASSRAGLGTEAFF
CDR3nt: TGTGCCAGCTCCCGGGCGGGTCTGGGCACTGAAGCTTTCTTT
abundance: -
v_gene: TRBV5-4
j_gene: TRBJ1-1
d_gene: -

CDR3aa: CASSAEVLMNTEAFF
CDR3nt: TGTGCCAGCAGTGCCGAGGTCCTCATGAACACTGAAGCTTTCTTT
abundance: -
v_gene: TRBV2
j_gene: TRBJ1-1
d_gene: -

CDR3aa: CASSEGQGFSYGYTF
CDR3nt: TGTGCCAGCAGCGAGGGACAGGGATTTTCCTATGGCTACACCTTC
abundance: -
v_gene: TRBV7-2
j_gene: TRBJ1-2
d_gene: TRBD1

CDR3aa: CASSEKAGGPYNEQFF
CDR3nt: TGCGCCAGCAGTGAAAAAGCGGGGGGTCCCTACAATGAGCAGTTCTTC
abundance: -
v_gene: TRBV10-2
j_gene: TRBJ2-1
d_gene: TRBD2

CDR3aa: CASSLGDREGSPLHF
CDR3nt: TGTGCCAGCAGTTTGGGGGACAGGGAGGGTTCACCCCTCCACTTT
abundance: -
v_gene: TRBV28
j_gene: TRBJ1-6
d_gene: TRBD1

CDR3aa: CASSETGGAFEQYF
CDR3nt: TGTGCCAGCAGTGAGACAGGGGGGGCTTTCGAGCAGTACTTC
abundance: -
v_gene: TRBV6-1
j_gene: TRBJ2-7
d_gene: TRBD1

CDR3aa: CASSVSGNTEAFF
CDR3nt: TGTGCCAGCAGCGTCTCCGGGAACACTGAAGCTTTCTTT
abundance: -
v_gene: TRBV9
j_gene: TRBJ1-1
d_gene: -

CDR3aa: CASSPVRGVWALHF
CDR3nt: TGTGCCAGCAGTCCAGTCCGGGGTGTCTGGGCCCTCCACTTT
abundance: -
v_gene: TRBV6-6
j_gene: TRBJ1-6
d_gene: -

CDR3aa: CASSLTVLTTGGNYGYTF
CDR3nt: TGTGCCAGCAGCTTGACTGTCTTAACGACAGGCGGGAACTATGGCTACACCTTC
abundance: -
v_gene: TRBV5-6
j_gene: TRBJ1-2
d_gene: -